The 10 T cell receptor beta chains reported below all come from one sample, sequenced in a study of CD8 T cells in Susac syndrome. An input of about 0.5 to 1 ug of RNA was subjected to reverse transcription using random hexamers. One entry per CDR3 protein, called by TCRdb with MiXCR from the immunoSEQ multiplex PCR reads. The sample lists approximately 170,000 distinct CDR3 sequences; about 90% were seen once. The sample comprised CD4+ T cells from PBMCs. The receptors come from a human donor in good health.

V gene TRBV28 combines with J gene TRBJ2-5; D unresolved. Trimming took 3 bases from V and 6 from J, leaving 5 bases between them. The germline CDR1 and CDR2 sequences are MDHEN and SYDVKM. The CDR3 spans 11 residues. This CDR3 is CASSFEKTQYF. The CDR3 DNA is TGTGCCAGCAGTTTTGAGAAGACCCAGTACTTC.

This chain connects TRBV7-8 to TRBJ1-2; TRBD1 is a possible D gene (5 bases). The CDR3 is made up of 12 amino acids. Looked up from germline, CDR1 is SGHVS and CDR2 is FQNEAQ. V was shortened by 3 bases and J by 7 bases, with 9 bases between the two germline ends. The CDR3, as DNA: TGTGCCAGCAGCTTTCGGGACTCTGGCTACACCTTC. It yields the protein CASSFRDSGYTF.

The chain couples TRBV28 to TRBJ2-3, with TRBD2 identical over 8 bases. This CDR3 has 16 residues. The germline gives CDR1 MDHEN, CDR2 SYDVKM. Trimming cost V 6 bases and J 4 bases; bases outside gene matches: 12. This CDR3 reads CASRSSSGSLPDTQYF. The DNA for the CDR3 is TGTGCCAGCAGGAGTTCAAGCGGGAGTCTTCCAGATACGCAGTATTTT.

V and J are TRBV5-1 and TRBJ2-5, with 9 bases fitting TRBD1. Unmatched junction bases numbered 5, after V lost 6 bases and J lost 5 bases. The CDR3 runs 13 residues. Looked up from germline, CDR1 is SGHRS and CDR2 is YFSETQ. This chain's CDR3 is CASTTGTGETQYF. CDR3 DNA: TGCGCCAGCACCACCGGGACAGGGGAGACCCAGTACTTC.

The rearrangement uses TRBV18 and TRBJ1-6; D not resolved. The CDR3 is made up of 14 amino acids. Per germline, CDR1 KGHSH and CDR2 LQKENI. Deletions cut 2 bases from V and 10 bases from J, with 12 bases between. This CDR3 is CASSPGGFGSPLHF. The CDR3 coding sequence is TGTGCCAGCTCACCAGGAGGGTTCGGCTCACCCCTCCACTTT.

The rearrangement joins TRBV27 to TRBJ1-2; possibly TRBD1 for D (6 bases). Germline V CDR1 and CDR2: MNHEY, SMNVEV (reference sequence). The germline V and J ends were trimmed by 8 bases and 4 bases, with 26 bases remaining between them. The CDR3 covers 17 residues. The CDR3 nucleotides read TGTGCCAGCTCGACTTTATCGGGGAGGCCCAGGGGCTATGGCTACACCTTC. Its protein is CASSTLSGRPRGYGYTF.

The DNA of the CDR3 is TGTGCCAGCAGCTTAATTCGGGAGTCGTCGAACACCGGGGAGCTGTTTTTT. It is translated as CASSLIRESSNTGELFF. The rearrangement links TRBV7-3 to TRBJ2-2; D is possibly TRBD2 (6 bases). The CDR3 length is 17 residues. V lost 1 base to trimming and J lost 0 bases, with 12 bases between them. CDR1 is SGHTA, CDR2 FQGTGA, per germline.

The CDR3 sequence is CASAERGGRADTQYF. The CDR3 DNA follows: TGTGCCAGCGCGGAGCGCGGGGGGAGAGCAGATACGCAGTATTTT. The rearrangement uses TRBV19 and TRBJ2-3; 8 bases line up with TRBD2. The germline gives CDR1 LNHDA, CDR2 SQIVND (reference sequence). The CDR3 totals 15 residues. Trimming at V came to 9 bases and at J to 4 bases, leaving 12 bases not matched to a gene.

The chain carries TRBV29-1 and TRBJ2-2; the D gene could be TRBD1 or TRBD2 (6 bases each). CDR1 is SQVTM, CDR2 ANQGSEA, per germline. V was shortened by 1 base and J by 4 bases, with 10 bases between the two germline ends. The CDR3 consists of 14 residues. The CDR3 nucleotides read TGCAGCGTTGAAGGCAGGGGAGGCACCGGGGAGCTGTTTTTT. Amino acids: CSVEGRGGTGELFF.

This chain uses TRBV28 with TRBJ1-3; D is unclear. The V end lost 10 bases, the J end lost 4 bases, and 11 bases lay between the germline ends. CDR1 and CDR2 from the germline V gene are MDHEN and SYDVKM. The CDR3 extends over 12 amino acids. CDR3 residues: CAIQREGNTIYF. Here the CDR3 DNA reads TGTGCCATACAGCGGGAAGGAAACACCATATATTTT. Supplemented by reference TRBV28 and TRBJ1-3, the full variable domain reads DVKVTQSSRYLVKRTGEKVFLECVQDMDHENMFWYRQDPGLGLRLIYFSYDVKMKEKGDIPEGYSVSREKKERFSLILESASTNQTSMYLCAIQREGNTIYFGEGSWLTVV.